These T cell receptor beta chains were read from a single sample in a study of CD8 T cells in Susac syndrome. TCRdb reprocessed the immunoSEQ multiplex PCR reads with MiXCR, giving one entry per CDR3 protein. Of some 260,000 distinct CDR3 sequences in the sample, about 85% were seen once. Source material: CD8+ T cells from PBMCs. The receptor set was obtained from a human donor with multiple sclerosis. The CDR3 runs from the conserved cysteine through the conserved F or W. Each record gives: V gene, D gene, CDR3 length, clone size, J gene, CDR3 DNA, CDR3 protein. A D gene is named only where the DNA matches it firmly. Size is stated for part of the rows, as once, few or many counts, or as a class when the clone is expanded.

TRBV14	NA	12	NA	TRBJ2-1	TGTGCCAGCAGCCAAGATTTGGTGAGGCAGTTCTTC	CASSQDLVRQFF
TRBV27	TRBD1	14	NA	TRBJ2-1	TGTGCCAGCAGATCAGGGGGTAGCCCCAATGAGCAGTTCTTC	CASRSGGSPNEQFF
TRBV29-1	NA	11	NA	TRBJ1-1	TGCAGCGTTCCGGTACGGGGCTCCGCTTTCTTT	CSVPVRGSAFF
TRBV28	NA	15	NA	TRBJ2-2	TGTGCCAGCACCTCCCAAACGGGGTGGACCGGGGAGCTGTTTTTT	CASTSQTGWTGELFF
TRBV7-9	NA	16	NA	TRBJ1-5	TGTGCCAGCAGCTTAGGGGGCTGGTCTAGCAATCAGCCCCAGCATTTT	CASSLGGWSSNQPQHF
TRBV28	NA	13	NA	TRBJ2-3	TGTGCCAGCAGTTTGATGGGGCCAGATACGCAGTATTTT	CASSLMGPDTQYF
TRBV27	NA	14	NA	TRBJ1-5	TGTGCCAGCAGTTCCGACAGGTCCAATCAGCCCCAGCATTTT	CASSSDRSNQPQHF
TRBV9	NA	15	NA	TRBJ2-3	TGTGCCAGCAGCGACCGGGACACCAGCACAGATACGCAGTATTTT	CASSDRDTSTDTQYF
TRBV19	NA	17	NA	TRBJ2-1	TGTGCCAGTAGTATAGGTCCTAGGAGCGGCTCCTACAATGAGCAGTTCTTC	CASSIGPRSGSYNEQFF
TRBV28	NA	14	NA	TRBJ2-1	TGTGCCAGCAGTTTGACTTACCCCCACAATGAGCAGTTCTTC	CASSLTYPHNEQFF
TRBV4-1	TRBD1	20	NA	TRBJ1-1	TGCGCCAGCAGCCAACTATCTAATTCCGGGACAGGGGGCCCATGGGCTGAAGCTTTCTTT	CASSQLSNSGTGGPWAEAFF
TRBV9	TRBD1	14	NA	TRBJ1-1	TGTGCCAGCAGCGTAGCGAAACAGGGGGCTGAAGCTTTCTTT	CASSVAKQGAEAFF
TRBV30	TRBD2	18	NA	TRBJ2-3	TGTGCCTGGAGTGGTGGGCGGGAGGCCTCGTATAGCACAGATACGCAGTATTTT	CAWSGGREASYSTDTQYF
TRBV11-2	NA	16	NA	TRBJ1-5	TGTGCCAGCAGCCCGGCGGGAGCCTATAGCAATCAGCCCCAGCATTTT	CASSPAGAYSNQPQHF
TRBV28	NA	14	NA	TRBJ2-1	TGTGCCAGCAGTTTTTCAGGGGGGACGTCTGAGCAGTTCTTC	CASSFSGGTSEQFF
TRBV7-8	NA	14	NA	TRBJ2-7	TGTGCCAGCAGGACTACAGCGGCCCCCTACGAGCAGTACTTC	CASRTTAAPYEQYF
TRBV20-1	NA	14	once	TRBJ2-1	TGCAGTGCTAGATTGTACGCACAGGGCTATGAGCAGTTCTTC	CSARLYAQGYEQFF
TRBV7-9	TRBD1	15	NA	TRBJ1-2	TGTGCCAGCAGCTTCCGGACAGGGGCGCCTCTAGGTGACACCTTC	CASSFRTGAPLGDTF
TRBV3-1	NA	14	NA	TRBJ2-3	TGTGCCAGCAGCCAAGAACTAATCACAGATACGCAGTATTTT	CASSQELITDTQYF
TRBV30	NA	14	NA	TRBJ2-5	TGTGCCTGGAGTGTACTAGGAGGGCAAGAGACCCAGTACTTC	CAWSVLGGQETQYF
TRBV6-2/TRBV6-3	TRBD2	15	few	TRBJ2-7	TGTGCCAGCAGTTACTCACTAGCGGCCTCCTACGAGCAGTACTTC	CASSYSLAASYEQYF
TRBV13	NA	14	few	TRBJ1-1	TGTGCCAGCAGCCGGCTTGGGGGATTCACTGAAGCTTTCTTT	CASSRLGGFTEAFF
TRBV27	TRBD1	13	NA	TRBJ2-3	TGTGCCAGCAGTCTGGACAGGGTGGATACGCAGTATTTT	CASSLDRVDTQYF
TRBV6-1	TRBD1	14	NA	TRBJ2-7	TGTGCCAGCAGCTCCGGGACAGGGGGTTACGAGCAGTACTTC	CASSSGTGGYEQYF
TRBV27	NA	11	NA	TRBJ2-7	TGTGCCAGCAGTTATAACAGCGAGCAGTACTTC	CASSYNSEQYF
TRBV4-2	NA	15	NA	TRBJ2-3	TGTGCCAGCCAACGGGAAGGGCTTAACACAGATACGCAGTATTTT	CASQREGLNTDTQYF
TRBV7-9	NA	14	NA	TRBJ2-5	TGTGCCAGCAGCTCACCGTTAAAATGGGAGACCCAGTACTTC	CASSSPLKWETQYF
TRBV5-1	TRBD1	14	NA	TRBJ2-7	TGCGCCAGCAGCTTGGTCGGACAGGCCTACGAGCAGTACTTC	CASSLVGQAYEQYF
TRBV5-5	NA	13	NA	TRBJ2-7	TGTGCCAGCAGCTTGCGAGCGGTCTACGAGCAGTACTTC	CASSLRAVYEQYF
TRBV10-3	NA	15	NA	TRBJ2-3	TGTGCCATCAGCCCTCGGATCGGTAGCACAGATACGCAGTATTTT	CAISPRIGSTDTQYF
TRBV12-3/TRBV12-4	TRBD2	17	NA	TRBJ2-5	TGTGCCAGCAGTCGACGGCAATTAGCGGGAGAAGGAGAGACCCAGTACTTC	CASSRRQLAGEGETQYF
TRBV7-3	NA	16	NA	TRBJ2-4	TGTGCCAGCAATCCGATAATCAGGGCAGCCAAAAACATTCAGTACTTC	CASNPIIRAAKNIQYF
TRBV5-8	NA	13	NA	TRBJ1-2	TGTGCCAGCTCGGACAGTAGTTACTATGGCTACACCTTC	CASSDSSYYGYTF
TRBV27	NA	14	NA	TRBJ2-1	TGTGCCAGCAGCCTTACAATATCCTACAATGAGCAGTTCTTC	CASSLTISYNEQFF
TRBV12-3/TRBV12-4	NA	15	NA	TRBJ2-2	TGTGCCAGCAGCTCCTCAGCTAATTACACCGGGGAGCTGTTTTTT	CASSSSANYTGELFF
TRBV10-3	NA	17	NA	TRBJ2-7	TGTGCCATCAGTGAGTCAGGGGAGACTACATCACCCTACGAGCAGTACTTC	CAISESGETTSPYEQYF
TRBV7-9	TRBD1	16	NA	TRBJ1-5	TGTGCCAGCAGCGCCCGGTCACAGGGGGAGAAACAGCCCCAGCATTTT	CASSARSQGEKQPQHF
TRBV7-9	TRBD1	13	NA	TRBJ2-1	TGTGCCAGCATCAGGGGGCGAAGCAATGAGCAGTTCTTC	CASIRGRSNEQFF
TRBV27	TRBD1	13	once	TRBJ1-2	TGTGCCAGCAGTCAGACAGGGAACTATGGCTACACCTTC	CASSQTGNYGYTF
TRBV20-1	NA	12	NA	TRBJ2-7	TGCAGTGCCACCGGGACCACCTACGAGCAGTACTTC	CSATGTTYEQYF
TRBV28	NA	16	NA	TRBJ2-5	TGTGCCAGCAGTTTGTTTTTCCGGGCAGTACAAGAGACCCAGTACTTC	CASSLFFRAVQETQYF
TRBV7-9	TRBD2	16	NA	TRBJ2-3	TGTGCCAGCAGCCGATCTAGCGGGAGGGCCCCAGATACGCAGTATTTT	CASSRSSGRAPDTQYF